This T cell receptor (beta chain) was identified in a study of OX40 agonist ivuxolimab in advanced cancers. Looking at the study overall: Dose-escalation patients were diagnosed with hepatocellular carcinoma, melanoma, renal cell cancer or head and neck cancer. Study-wide results and limits: CD8+ T cells showed, on average, more clonal expansion than CD4+ cells. Clonal expansion was seen in CD4+ and CD8+ blood T cells by week 6 at 0.1 to 3.0 mg/kg.

Trimming took off 4 bases at V and 3 bases at J, with 17 bases between the two ends. There are 16 residues in the CDR3. Germline assignment: CDR1 MNHEY and CDR2 SMNVEV (reference sequence). On this clone: Its antigen is undetermined.

Using immunoSEQ multiplex PCR, the repertoire was profiled, and TCRdb retains in-frame clones only, with some absent. This sample has roughly 63,000 clones, with 89% found just once. Sequencing used CD4+ or CD8+ T cells sorted from blood, obtained in a trial of the OX40 agonist ivuxolimab. The chain uses TRBV27 and TRBJ2-3; possible D gene TRBD1, 6 bases. The TCR sequence derives from an adult with an advanced solid tumor such as melanoma, head and neck, liver or kidney cancer. Here the CDR3 DNA reads TGTGCCAGCAGTTCGTCCACAGGGTCAATTACAGATACGCAGTATTTT. The encoded protein is CASSSSTGSITDTQYF.